This T cell receptor beta chain came from a study of blood T cells in healthy people across ages. Then a second PCR, running roughly 7 to 12 cycles, was carried out with a sample-barcoded 5' primer and a J-beta primer mix. TCRdb redid the calling of the 5' RACE reads with MiXCR, one entry per CDR3 protein. Among 600,000 to 900,000 distinct CDR3 sequences listed, around a quarter were seen once. Each of the donors had roughly 9.3 milliliters of peripheral blood drawn into EDTA-treated Vacutainer tubes. CDR1 SGHTA and CDR2 FQGNSA come from the germline V gene. This CDR3 has 15 residues. In regard to this clonotype: Relative to the germline gene, one junction end is altered; a read error may explain this.

The same data also contributed to another study, on T cells of mothers and their children. That publication notes: The study found slightly higher but non-significant overlap in related versus unrelated mother-child pairs.

Sequencing was done on a sample of blood. The TCR comes from a boy aged 5-17 years in good health. The V gene is TRBV7-2, the J gene TRBJ2-5, with D possibly being TRBD2 (5 bases). The CDR3 spells CASSPQVGLGEAQYF. The CDR3 DNA is TGTGCCAGCAGCCCGCAGGTCGGTTTGGGAGAGGCCCAGTACTTC.